Reported below is one T cell receptor beta chain. The germline V gene has CDR1 MDHEN and CDR2 SYDVKM. V lost 4 bases, J lost 6 bases, and 19 bases stayed unmatched. The CDR3 contains 18 residues. This sample was taken from a study of blood T cell repertoires in COVID-19. For the study at large: Samples came from the United States, Italy and Spain, spanning acute and convalescent COVID-19. PBMCs, B-cell-depleted T cells, or T cells were the source of the cDNA or gDNA that made up the material.

As handled by the study authors: It was from reference gene primer amplification that nucleated cell counts were estimated. The data were produced by immunoSEQ multiplex PCR, yet TCRdb's version contains in-frame clones alone and is incomplete. V and J calls and clone size are copied from that table; D and trimming were computed from the DNA. The sample holds 120,000 to 150,000 clones, approximately 87% seen once. The origin of this receptor is a man older than 75 with acute or convalescent COVID-19. The chain carries TRBV28 and TRBJ1-1; 8 positions agree with TRBD1. What was sequenced was peripheral blood. CDR3 sequence: CASSSETGQGGGFAEAFF. The DNA of the CDR3 is TGTGCCAGCAGTTCTGAAACCGGACAGGGCGGGGGTTTCGCTGAAGCTTTCTTT.